The present TCR beta chain was sequenced within a study of blood T cell repertoires in COVID-19. About the study: Material from acute and convalescent COVID-19 was sourced from the United States, Italy and Spain. The cDNA or gDNA used as material had been derived from T cells, B-cell-depleted T cells, or PBMCs.

How the authors handled the data: Estimation of nucleated cell counts relied on the amplification of reference gene primers. Produced via immunoSEQ multiplex PCR; TCRdb's table is partial and in-frame only. That table is the source of V, J and clone size, and D and trimming were worked out from the DNA. The profile covers tens of thousands of clones, with 79% appearing a single time and over 9% taken by the ten largest. The V gene's germline CDR1 is PRHDT and CDR2 FYEKMQ (reference sequence). The CDR3 extends over 13 amino acids. Deletions cut 4 bases from V and 1 base from J, with 8 bases between. Specimen: peripheral blood. The receptor was isolated from a man aged 65 to 85 with acute or convalescent COVID-19. The chain combines TRBV13 with TRBJ2-7, with a possible D match to TRBD1 (5 bases). Here the CDR3 DNA reads TGTGCCAGCAGCTCCAGGGTATCCTACGAGCAGTACTTC. Its translation is CASSSRVSYEQYF.